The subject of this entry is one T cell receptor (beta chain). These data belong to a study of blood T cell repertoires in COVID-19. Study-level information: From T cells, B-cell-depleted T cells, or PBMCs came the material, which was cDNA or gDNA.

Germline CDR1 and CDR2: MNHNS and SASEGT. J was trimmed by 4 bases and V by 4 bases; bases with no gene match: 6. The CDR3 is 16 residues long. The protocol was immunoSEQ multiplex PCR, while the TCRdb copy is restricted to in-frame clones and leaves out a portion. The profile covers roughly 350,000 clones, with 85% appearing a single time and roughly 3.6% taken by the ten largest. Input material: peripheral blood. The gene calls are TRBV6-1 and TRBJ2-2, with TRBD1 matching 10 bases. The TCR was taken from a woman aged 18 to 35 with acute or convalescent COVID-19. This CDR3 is CASSATGTGVTGELFF. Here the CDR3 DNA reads TGTGCCAGCAGTGCAACCGGGACAGGGGTCACCGGGGAGCTGTTTTTT.